These 5 T cell receptor beta chains originate from one sample sequenced in a study of early T cells in non-severe SARS-CoV-2 infection. TCRdb analysed the 5' RACE reads with MiXCR anew, one entry per CDR3 protein. Of about 48,000 distinct CDR3 sequences in the sample, 6.2% are singletons; the top ten hold around 7%. The starting material was whole blood, obtained at baseline. Receptor source: an adult who was a healthcare worker with PCR-confirmed SARS-CoV-2 infection or an uninfected control (not recorded which).

The CDR3, as DNA: TGCAGTGCTAGGTACCCGGGACGGCGGGGGGAGACCCAGTACTTC. This translates into CSARYPGRRGETQYF. The chain employs TRBV20-1 and TRBJ2-5; 7 positions agree with TRBD2. The V segment lost 3 bases and the J segment 5 bases; nucleotides outside the gene matches: 12. CDR3 length: 15 amino acids. Germline V gene lookup returns CDR1 DFQATT and CDR2 SNEGSKA (reference sequence).

This clonotype was seen many times. The chain combines TRBV20-1 with TRBJ2-1, with D perhaps matching TRBD2 (6 bases). Germline lookup yields CDR1 DFQATT and CDR2 SNEGSKA (reference sequence). There are 15 residues in the CDR3. V lost 5 bases, J lost 0 bases, and 14 bases lay in between. CDR3 nucleotides: TGCAGTGCTCGACTAGTCCCGAGCTCCTACAATGAGCAGTTCTTC. Its translation is CSARLVPSSYNEQFF.

This clonotype was found many times. The J gene is TRBJ2-7, the V gene TRBV20-1; 7 positions match TRBD1. The germline V gene has CDR1 DFQATT and CDR2 SNEGSKA (reference sequence). The CDR3 is made up of 13 amino acids. J lost 3 bases, V lost 7 bases, and 9 bases had no gene match. In nucleotides, the CDR3 is TGCAGTGTTACAGGGGTCCCAAGCTACGAGCAGTACTTC. Protein: CSVTGVPSYEQYF.

This clonotype has at least ten counts. The chain joins TRBV4-3 to TRBJ2-1, with 8 bases matching TRBD1. J lost 2 bases, V lost 1 base, and 1 base had no gene match. This CDR3 has 15 amino acids. Germline loops: CDR1 LGHNA, CDR2 YSLEER. Here the CDR3 reads CASSQVDRAYNEQFF. In DNA form, the CDR3 reads TGCGCCAGCAGCCAAGTGGACAGGGCCTACAATGAGCAGTTCTTC.

This chain uses TRBV11-2 with TRBJ2-3; D unclear. The CDR3 is 14 amino acids. CDR1 SGHAT and CDR2 FQNNGV come from the germline V gene. Deletions cut 5 bases from V and 2 bases from J, with 11 bases between. CDR3 protein: CASSLRTFTDTQYF. CDR3 coding DNA: TGTGCCAGCAGCCTCCGGACCTTCACAGATACGCAGTATTTT.